This paragraph covers one T cell receptor (beta chain) sequence. The data originate from a study of blood T cells in healthy people across ages. This CDR3 is built from 12 residues. V dropped 7 bases and J dropped 2; count of bases not matched to a gene: 4. Germline CDR1 SQVTM, CDR2 ANQGSEA. Sample-barcoded 5' priming and a J-beta primer mix drove a second PCR of 7 to 11 cycles. TCRdb passed the 5' RACE reads through MiXCR, listing each CDR3 protein once. The data contain about 840,000 distinct CDR3 sequences, about 28% of them singletons. The data also belong to a second study, concerning T cells of mothers and their children.

This TCR was sampled from a woman aged 40-49 years in good health. Sequencing was performed on blood. The chain links TRBV29-1 to TRBJ2-7; 8 nucleotides align to TRBD1. The CDR3: CSGLTGAYEQYF. In DNA form, the CDR3 reads TGCAGCGGACTGACAGGGGCCTACGAGCAGTACTTC.